The clone carrying this T cell receptor (beta chain) has a count of ten or more. Antigen specificity is unknown. This sample was included in a study of response to subunit inactivated influenza vaccine. TCRdb recomputed calls from the RT-PCR reads with MiXCR, one row per CDR3 protein. The top ten clones hold 9.5% to 11% of a sample with more than 450,000 distinct CDR3 sequences, about 11% of them seen once. Trimming at V came to 8 bases and at J to 7 bases, leaving 8 bases not matched to a gene. This CDR3 comprises 13 residues. Germline loops: CDR1 DFQATT, CDR2 SNEGSKA (reference sequence). Study-level findings and limits: Few new T cells, the authors suggested, are recruited by each seasonal influenza vaccination.

These data were likewise used in another study, on T cells expressing NK-cell markers. That source notes: UMI-tagged 5'RACE template switching yielded the TCR beta cDNA. Of CD8+ T cells, 1.0-7.0% belonged to dominant NKG2C+ clonotypes in 5 to 7 donors. Whether expanded NKG2C-expressing T cell clones recognize HCMV is unknown.

The clonotype was recovered from a man aged 45 to 65 who received an inactivated influenza vaccine. The rearrangement joins TRBV20-1 to TRBJ2-7, with TRBD2 matching over 13 bases. The sequencing used PBMCs from blood, collected on the day of vaccination. The chain's CDR3 is CSSWTSGSAEQYF. The DNA for the CDR3 is TGCAGTTCGTGGACTAGCGGGAGTGCAGAGCAGTACTTC.